This T cell receptor beta chain derives from a study of CD8+ T cells in alopecia areata. The wider study: It was 6 to 18 months of tofacitinib, and then there were 6 months off drug.

As for treatment: oral pan-JAK inhibitor, 5-10 mg twice daily. Cell sorting on a FACSAria was used to separate CD4+ and CD8+ T cells from the PBMCs. RNA, once extracted, was reverse transcribed into cDNA for use as the sequencing template. Here immunoSEQ multiplex PCR was the method, and the copy in TCRdb shows in-frame clones only, minus some. The data hold over 150,000 clones, with around three fifths observed a single time. V shed 6 bases and J shed 2 bases, with 13 bases lying between them. CDR3 length: 13 residues. From germline, CDR1 is GTSNPN and CDR2 SVGIG (reference sequence). This clonotype was obtained from a human donor with alopecia areata. The genes are TRBV30 and TRBJ1-1, with a tentative D call TRBD1 (5 bases). This material consisted of CD4+ T cells sorted from blood, taken at week 24, from a patient treated with tofacitinib. The CDR3 sequence is CACFRDGNTEAFF. The CDR3 bases are TGTGCCTGTTTCCGGGACGGAAACACTGAAGCTTTCTTT.